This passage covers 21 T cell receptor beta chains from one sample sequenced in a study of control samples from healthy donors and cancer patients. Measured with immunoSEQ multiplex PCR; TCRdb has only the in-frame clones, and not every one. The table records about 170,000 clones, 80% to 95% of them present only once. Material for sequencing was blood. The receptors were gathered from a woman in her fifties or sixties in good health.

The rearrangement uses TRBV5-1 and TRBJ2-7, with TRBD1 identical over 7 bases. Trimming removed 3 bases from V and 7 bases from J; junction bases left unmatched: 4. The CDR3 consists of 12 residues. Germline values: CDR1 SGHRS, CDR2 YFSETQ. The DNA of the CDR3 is TGCGCCAGCAGCTGGGACAGCAGGGAGCAGTACTTC. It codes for CASSWDSREQYF.

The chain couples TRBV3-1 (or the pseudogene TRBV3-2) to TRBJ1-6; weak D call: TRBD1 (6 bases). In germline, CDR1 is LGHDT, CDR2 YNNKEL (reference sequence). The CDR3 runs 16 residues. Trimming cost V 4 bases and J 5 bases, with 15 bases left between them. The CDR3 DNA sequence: TGTGCCAGCAGCCTCCAGCCGGACAGTAATAATTCACCCCTCCACTTT. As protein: CASSLQPDSNNSPLHF.

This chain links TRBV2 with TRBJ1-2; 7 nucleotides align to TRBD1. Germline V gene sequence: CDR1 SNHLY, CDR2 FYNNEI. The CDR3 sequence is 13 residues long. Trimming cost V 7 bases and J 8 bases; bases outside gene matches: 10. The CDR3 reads CASMPGQDHGYTF. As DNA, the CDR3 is TGTGCCAGCATGCCCGGACAGGATCACGGCTACACCTTC.

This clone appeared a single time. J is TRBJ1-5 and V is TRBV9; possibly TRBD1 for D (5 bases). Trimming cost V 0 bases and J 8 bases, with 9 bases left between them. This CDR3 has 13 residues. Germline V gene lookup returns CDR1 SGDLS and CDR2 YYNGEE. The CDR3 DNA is TGTGCCAGCAGCGTAGGGGAGGGGAAGCCCCAGCATTTT. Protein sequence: CASSVGEGKPQHF.

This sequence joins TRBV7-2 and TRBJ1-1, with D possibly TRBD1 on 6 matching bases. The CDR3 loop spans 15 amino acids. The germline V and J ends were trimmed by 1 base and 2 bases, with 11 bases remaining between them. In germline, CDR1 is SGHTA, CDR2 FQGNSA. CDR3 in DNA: TGTGCCAGCAGCTTAGGTATGGGGGCTAACACTGAAGCTTTCTTT. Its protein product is CASSLGMGANTEAFF.

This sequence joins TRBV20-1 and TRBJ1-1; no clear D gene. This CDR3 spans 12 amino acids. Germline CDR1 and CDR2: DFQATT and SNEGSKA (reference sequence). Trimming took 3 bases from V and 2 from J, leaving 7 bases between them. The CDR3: CSASRPNTEAFF. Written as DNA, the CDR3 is TGCAGTGCTAGTAGGCCAAACACTGAAGCTTTCTTT.

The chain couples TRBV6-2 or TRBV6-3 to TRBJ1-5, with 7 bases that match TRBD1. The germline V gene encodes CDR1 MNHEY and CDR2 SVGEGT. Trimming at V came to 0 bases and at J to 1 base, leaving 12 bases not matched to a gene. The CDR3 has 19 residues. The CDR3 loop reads CASSYSALGTAQSNQPQHF. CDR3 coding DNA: TGTGCCAGCAGTTACTCGGCCCTCGGGACAGCACAAAGCAATCAGCCCCAGCATTTT.

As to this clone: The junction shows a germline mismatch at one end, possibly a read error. The CDR3 loop reads CASSPTRTSGNYGYTF. DNA of the CDR3: TGTGCCAGCTCACCAACCCGTACGTCGGGGAACTACGGCTACACCTTC. The chain carries TRBV18 and TRBJ1-2; D is ambiguous. The V gene's germline CDR1 is KGHSH and CDR2 LQKENI. The CDR3 is made up of 16 amino acids. Together with reference TRBV18 and TRBJ1-2, the CDR3 gives the full variable domain: NAGVMQNPRHLVRRRGQEARLRCSPMKGHSHVYWYRQLPEEGLKFMVYLQKENIIDESGMPKERFSAEFPKEGPSILRIQQVVRGDSAAYFCASSPTRTSGNYGYTFGSGTRLTVV.

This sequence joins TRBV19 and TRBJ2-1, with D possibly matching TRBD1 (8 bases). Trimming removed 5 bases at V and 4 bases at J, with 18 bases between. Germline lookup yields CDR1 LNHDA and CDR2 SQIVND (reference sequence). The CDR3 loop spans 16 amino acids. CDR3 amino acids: CASSPDREGIYNEQFF. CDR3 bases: TGTGCCAGTAGTCCGGACAGGGAGGGGATATACAATGAGCAGTTCTTC.

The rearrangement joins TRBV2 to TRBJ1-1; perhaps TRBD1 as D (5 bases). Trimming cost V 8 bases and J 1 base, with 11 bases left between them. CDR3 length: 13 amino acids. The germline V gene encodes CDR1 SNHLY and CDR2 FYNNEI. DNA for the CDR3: TGTGCCAGCCACGGACAACAGAACACTGAAGCTTTCTTT. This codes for CASHGQQNTEAFF. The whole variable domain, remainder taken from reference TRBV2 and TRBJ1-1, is EPEVTQTPSHQVTQMGQEVILRCVPISNHLYFYWYRQILGQKVEFLVSFYNNEISEKSEIFDDQFSVERPDGSNFTLKIRSTKLEDSAMYFCASHGQQNTEAFFGQGTRLTVV.

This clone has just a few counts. The DNA for the CDR3 is TGTGCCAGCAGCCAAGATGAGTTAGCTTTCTTT. It specifies CASSQDELAFF. The chain joins TRBV4-2 to TRBJ1-1; D not resolved. CDR1 LGHNA and CDR2 YNFKEQ come from the germline V gene. Trimming took off 0 bases at V and 10 bases at J, with 6 bases between the two ends. The CDR3 runs to 11 residues.

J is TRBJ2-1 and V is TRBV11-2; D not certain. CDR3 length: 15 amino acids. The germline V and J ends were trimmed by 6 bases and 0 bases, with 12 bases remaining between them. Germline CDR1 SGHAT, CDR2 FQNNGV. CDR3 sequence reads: CASRSGLSSYNEQFF. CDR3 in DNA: TGTGCCAGCAGGTCCGGGTTAAGCTCCTACAATGAGCAGTTCTTC. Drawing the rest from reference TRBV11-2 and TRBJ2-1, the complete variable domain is EAGVAQSPRYKIIEKRQSVAFWCNPISGHATLYWYQQILGQGPKLLIQFQNNGVVDDSQLPKDRFSAERLKGVDSTLKIQPAKLEDSAVYLCASRSGLSSYNEQFFGPGTRLTVL.

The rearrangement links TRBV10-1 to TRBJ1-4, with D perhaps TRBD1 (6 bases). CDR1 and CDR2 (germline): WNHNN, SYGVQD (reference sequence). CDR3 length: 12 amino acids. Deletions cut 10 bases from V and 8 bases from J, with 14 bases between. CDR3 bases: TGCGCCAAGGGGGGGGGAAGGGAAAAACTGTTTTTT. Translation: CAKGGGREKLFF.

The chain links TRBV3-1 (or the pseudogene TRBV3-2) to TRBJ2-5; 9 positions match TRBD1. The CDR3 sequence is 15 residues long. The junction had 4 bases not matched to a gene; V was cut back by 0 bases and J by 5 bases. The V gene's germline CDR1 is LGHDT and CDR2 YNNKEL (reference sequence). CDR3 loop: CASSQEGQGGETQYF. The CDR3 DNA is TGTGCCAGCAGCCAAGAGGGACAGGGAGGGGAGACCCAGTACTTC.

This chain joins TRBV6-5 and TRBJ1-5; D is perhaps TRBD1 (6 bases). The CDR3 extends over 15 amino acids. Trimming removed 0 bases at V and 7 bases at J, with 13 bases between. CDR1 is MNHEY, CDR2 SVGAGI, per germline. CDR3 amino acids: CASSYSTPGEQPQHF. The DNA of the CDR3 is TGTGCCAGCAGTTACTCGACTCCAGGGGAACAGCCCCAGCATTTT.

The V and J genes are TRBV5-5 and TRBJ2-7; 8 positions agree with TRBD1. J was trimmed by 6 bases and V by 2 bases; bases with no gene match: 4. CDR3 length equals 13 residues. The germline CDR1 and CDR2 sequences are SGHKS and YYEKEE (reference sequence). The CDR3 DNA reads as TGTGCCAGCAGCTTCAGACAGGGGCGCGAGCAGTACTTC. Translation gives CASSFRQGREQYF.

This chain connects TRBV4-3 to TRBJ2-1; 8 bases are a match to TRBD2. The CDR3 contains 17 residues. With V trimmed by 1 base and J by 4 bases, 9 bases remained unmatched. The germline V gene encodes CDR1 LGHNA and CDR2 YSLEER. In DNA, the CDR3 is TGCGCCAGCAGCCAAGCTAGTAGCGGGGTCTATTACAATGAGCAGTTCTTC. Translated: CASSQASSGVYYNEQFF.

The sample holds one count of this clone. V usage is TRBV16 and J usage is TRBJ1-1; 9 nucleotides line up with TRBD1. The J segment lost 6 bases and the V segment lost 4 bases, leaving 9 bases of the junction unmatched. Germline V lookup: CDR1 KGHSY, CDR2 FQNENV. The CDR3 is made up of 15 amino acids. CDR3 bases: TGTGCCAGCAGCCCCTTGGGACAGGGAATCTCTGAAGCTTTCTTT. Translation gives CASSPLGQGISEAFF.

CDR3 in amino acids: CASREARGRNNEQFF. The DNA for the CDR3 is TGTGCCAGCAGAGAGGCCCGGGGGAGGAACAATGAGCAGTTCTTC. The chain recombines TRBV21-1 with TRBJ2-1; the listed D gene, TRBD2, was not tested against the DNA. TRBV21-1 is labeled a pseudogene. CDR3 length: 15 residues.

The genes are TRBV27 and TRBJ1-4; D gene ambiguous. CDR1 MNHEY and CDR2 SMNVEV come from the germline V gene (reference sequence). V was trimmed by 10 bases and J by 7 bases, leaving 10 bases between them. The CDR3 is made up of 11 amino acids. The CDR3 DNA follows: TGTGCCACGGGAAGGCGTGAAAAACTGTTTTTT. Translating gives CATGRREKLFF.

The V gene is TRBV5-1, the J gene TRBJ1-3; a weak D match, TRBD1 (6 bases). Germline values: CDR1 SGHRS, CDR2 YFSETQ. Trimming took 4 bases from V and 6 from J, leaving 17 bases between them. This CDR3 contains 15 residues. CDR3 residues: CASSAPEQGENTIYF. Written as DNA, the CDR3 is TGCGCCAGCAGCGCGCCGGAACAGGGTGAAAACACCATATATTTT.